Here is one T cell receptor (beta chain) with its context. Its antigen is still unknown. This CDR3 contains 14 residues. Germline assignment: CDR1 LNHDA and CDR2 SQIVND (reference sequence). V shed 5 bases and J shed 5 bases, with 16 bases lying between them. These data belong to a study of cytomegalovirus exposure and HLA in healthy donors. Findings of the study overall: Segments of the TCR beta V type were, in most cases, productive about 90% or about 30% of the time in an earlier analysis. Apart from CMV serostatus, no immune exposure information was available. Reported findings show TCR beta sequences accurately forecast HLA-A and HLA-B alleles in most subjects. Later genetic work tied a missense DCLRE1C variant to beta-chain V and J trimming.

PCR was performed using 60 Vbeta and 13 Jbeta primers. TCRdb's copy holds only in-frame clones and misses some; the assay was immunoSEQ multiplex PCR. This table has about 140,000 clones, approximately 82% appearing once. V usage is TRBV19 and J usage is TRBJ2-7; D is possibly TRBD1 (5 bases). The sample consisted of PBMCs. The sequence derives from a man aged 18 to 29 in good health and CMV-seropositive. CDR3 sequence: CASSGMWGPNEQYF. The CDR3 DNA reads TGTGCCAGTAGTGGGATGTGGGGCCCCAACGAGCAGTACTTC.